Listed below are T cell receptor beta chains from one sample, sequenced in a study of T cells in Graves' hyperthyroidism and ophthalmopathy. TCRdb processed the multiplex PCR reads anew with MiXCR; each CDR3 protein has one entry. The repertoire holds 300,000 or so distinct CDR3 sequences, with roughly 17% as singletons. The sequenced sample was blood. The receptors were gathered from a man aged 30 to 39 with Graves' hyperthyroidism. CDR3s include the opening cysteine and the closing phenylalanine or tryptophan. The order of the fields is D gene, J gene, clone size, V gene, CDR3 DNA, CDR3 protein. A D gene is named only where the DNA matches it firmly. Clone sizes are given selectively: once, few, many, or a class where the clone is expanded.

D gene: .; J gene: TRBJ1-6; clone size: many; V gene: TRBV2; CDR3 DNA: TGTGCCAGCAGGATGCCAAATTCACCCCTCCACTTT; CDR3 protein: CASRMPNSPLHF
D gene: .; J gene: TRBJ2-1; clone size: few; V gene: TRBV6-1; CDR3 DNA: TGTGCCAGCAGGACAGGGAGGCCCCCCTACAATGAGCAGTTCTTC; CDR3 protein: CASRTGRPPYNEQFF
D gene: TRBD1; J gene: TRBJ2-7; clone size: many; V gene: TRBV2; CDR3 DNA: TGTGCCAGCAGTGAGGATGGGCCGGAGACAGGGGGCGGTTACGAGCAGTACTTC; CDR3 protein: CASSEDGPETGGGYEQYF
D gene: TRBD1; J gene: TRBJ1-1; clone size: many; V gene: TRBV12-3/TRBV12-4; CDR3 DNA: TGTGCCAGCGTCAGGGGGGTCATGAACACTGAAGCTTTCTTT; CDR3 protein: CASVRGVMNTEAFF
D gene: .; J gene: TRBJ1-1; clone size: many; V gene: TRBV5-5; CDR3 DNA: TGTGCCAGCAGCTACTTCATAAACACTGAAGCTTTCTTT; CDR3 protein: CASSYFINTEAFF
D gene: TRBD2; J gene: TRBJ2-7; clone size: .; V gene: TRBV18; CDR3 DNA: TGTGCCAGCTCACAAACTAGCGGGAGAGGCTACGAGCAGTACTTC; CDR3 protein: CASSQTSGRGYEQYF
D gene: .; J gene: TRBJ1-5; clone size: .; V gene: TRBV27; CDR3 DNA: TGTGCCAGCAGTCCTAGGCGGGTTATCGGCACAGATACGCAGCATTTT; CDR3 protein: CASSPRRVIGTDTQHF
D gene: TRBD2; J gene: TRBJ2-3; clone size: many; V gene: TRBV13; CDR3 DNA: TGTGCCAGCAGCCGCCTCGACCCGGGAGGAGATACGCAGTATTTT; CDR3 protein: CASSRLDPGGDTQYF
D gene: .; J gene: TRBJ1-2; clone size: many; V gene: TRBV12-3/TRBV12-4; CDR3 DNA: TGTGCCAGCGGGGGGCCTAACTATGGCTACACCTTC; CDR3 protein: CASGGPNYGYTF
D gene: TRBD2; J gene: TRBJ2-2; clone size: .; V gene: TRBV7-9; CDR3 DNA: TGTGCCAGCGTGCTATTAGCGGGAGGGCCCGGGGAGCTGTTTTTT; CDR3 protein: CASVLLAGGPGELFF
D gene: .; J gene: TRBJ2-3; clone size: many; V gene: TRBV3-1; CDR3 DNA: TGTGCCAGCAGCCAAGAGGGGCTCCCCTCCACAGATACGCAGTATTTT; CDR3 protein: CASSQEGLPSTDTQYF
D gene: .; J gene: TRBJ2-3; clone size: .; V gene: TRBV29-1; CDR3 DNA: TGCAGCGTTGATGGGCACTACCCCGATACGCAGTATTTT; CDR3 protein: CSVDGHYPDTQYF
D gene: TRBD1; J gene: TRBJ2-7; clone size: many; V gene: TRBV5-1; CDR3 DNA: TGCGCCAGCAGCGGGACAGGCAGTGAGCAGTACTTC; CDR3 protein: CASSGTGSEQYF
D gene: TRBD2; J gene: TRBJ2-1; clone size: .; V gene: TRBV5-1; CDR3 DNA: TGCGCCAGCCGAACAGCAGCGGGAGTCGACTACAATGAGCAGTTCTTC; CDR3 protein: CASRTAAGVDYNEQFF
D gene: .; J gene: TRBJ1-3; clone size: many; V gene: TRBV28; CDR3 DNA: TGTGCCAGCAGTATCGGACAGTTCTCTGGAAACACCATATATTTT; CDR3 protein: CASSIGQFSGNTIYF
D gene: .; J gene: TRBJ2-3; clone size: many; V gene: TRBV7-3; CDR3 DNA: TGTGCCAGCAGCCGGGAAAGGGAAGATACGCAGTATTTT; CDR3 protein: CASSREREDTQYF
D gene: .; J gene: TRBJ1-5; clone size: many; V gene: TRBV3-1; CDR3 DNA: TGTGCCAGCAGCCAGGGGGGCTCCAAGACCCAGCATTTT; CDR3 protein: CASSQGGSKTQHF